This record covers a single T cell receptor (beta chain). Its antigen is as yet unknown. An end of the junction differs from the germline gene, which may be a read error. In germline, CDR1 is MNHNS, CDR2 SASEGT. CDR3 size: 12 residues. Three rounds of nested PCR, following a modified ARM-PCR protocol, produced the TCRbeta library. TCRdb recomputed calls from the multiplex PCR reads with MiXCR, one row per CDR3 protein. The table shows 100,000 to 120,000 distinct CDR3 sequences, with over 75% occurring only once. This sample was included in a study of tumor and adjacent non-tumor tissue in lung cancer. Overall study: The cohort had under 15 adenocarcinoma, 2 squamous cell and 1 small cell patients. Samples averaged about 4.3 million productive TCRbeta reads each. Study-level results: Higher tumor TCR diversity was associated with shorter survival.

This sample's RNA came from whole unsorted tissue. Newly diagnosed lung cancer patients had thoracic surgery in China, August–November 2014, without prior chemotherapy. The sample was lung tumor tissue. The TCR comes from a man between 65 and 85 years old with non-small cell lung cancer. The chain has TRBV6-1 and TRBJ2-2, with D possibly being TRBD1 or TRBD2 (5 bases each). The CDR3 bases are TGTGCCACTTCCCTTAAGGGGACCGGGGAGCTGTTT. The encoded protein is CATSLKGTGELF.